The rows below give T cell receptor beta chains drawn from one sample of a study of cytomegalovirus exposure and HLA in healthy donors. Here immunoSEQ multiplex PCR was the method, and the copy in TCRdb shows in-frame clones only, minus some. The repertoire holds roughly 200,000 clones, with over 70% as singletons. Sequencing was done on a sample of PBMCs. All receptors come from a man between 35 and 55 years old in good health and CMV-seropositive. Both conserved end residues are part of each CDR3. The order of the fields is V gene, D gene, J gene, CDR3 protein. The D gene is left open where the match is weak.

V gene: TRBV7-3
D gene: TRBD2
J gene: TRBJ2-1
CDR3 protein: CASSSRLAGNEQFF

V gene: TRBV14
D gene: TRBD2
J gene: TRBJ2-5
CDR3 protein: CASSRRLAGGRETQYF

V gene: TRBV29-1
D gene: TRBD2
J gene: TRBJ2-5
CDR3 protein: CSVAGRAAQYF

V gene: TRBV5-4
D gene: TRBD2
J gene: TRBJ2-7
CDR3 protein: CASSLERPSGRARSYEQYF

V gene: TRBV18
D gene: NA
J gene: TRBJ2-7
CDR3 protein: CASSPQGSYEQYF

V gene: TRBV19
D gene: NA
J gene: TRBJ1-1
CDR3 protein: CASRARRGGTEAFF

V gene: TRBV5-1
D gene: TRBD1
J gene: TRBJ2-7
CDR3 protein: CASGSTGGPYEQYF

V gene: TRBV7-6
D gene: NA
J gene: TRBJ1-1
CDR3 protein: CASSPPPGVNTEAFF

V gene: TRBV4-1
D gene: NA
J gene: TRBJ2-7
CDR3 protein: CASSRINQLDNYEQYF

V gene: TRBV5-5
D gene: NA
J gene: TRBJ1-5
CDR3 protein: CASSPRQGGNQPQHF

V gene: TRBV6-1
D gene: NA
J gene: TRBJ2-5
CDR3 protein: CASSPTSFLETQYF

V gene: TRBV9
D gene: TRBD1
J gene: TRBJ1-2
CDR3 protein: CASSGGGISNYGYTF

V gene: TRBV27
D gene: TRBD2
J gene: TRBJ2-7
CDR3 protein: CASSEIRTGTSSSEQYF

V gene: TRBV5-1
D gene: NA
J gene: TRBJ1-1
CDR3 protein: CASSLGFRGTDTEAFF

V gene: TRBV6-1
D gene: NA
J gene: TRBJ1-1
CDR3 protein: CASSKEYTEAFF

V gene: TRBV6-5
D gene: NA
J gene: TRBJ1-2
CDR3 protein: CASSYSTGQGRGGYTF

V gene: TRBV7-2
D gene: NA
J gene: TRBJ2-7
CDR3 protein: CASSRDTYEQYF

V gene: TRBV29-1
D gene: TRBD1
J gene: TRBJ1-4
CDR3 protein: CSVVGQGNEKLFF

V gene: TRBV11-3
D gene: NA
J gene: NA
CDR3 protein: CASSLYHGFYEQYF

V gene: TRBV29-1
D gene: NA
J gene: TRBJ1-4
CDR3 protein: CSVATGREKLFF

V gene: TRBV5-1
D gene: NA
J gene: TRBJ1-1
CDR3 protein: CASSAPGERTEAFF

V gene: TRBV7-9
D gene: NA
J gene: TRBJ1-4
CDR3 protein: CASSRVGGQGAEKLFF

V gene: TRBV5-4
D gene: TRBD1
J gene: TRBJ2-7
CDR3 protein: CASSRGQGEYEQYF

V gene: TRBV28
D gene: NA
J gene: TRBJ1-3
CDR3 protein: CASSLFPGQRGNTIYF

V gene: TRBV5-1
D gene: TRBD2
J gene: TRBJ2-7
CDR3 protein: CASSLGGLAESSYEQYF

V gene: TRBV18
D gene: TRBD1
J gene: TRBJ1-5
CDR3 protein: CASSLRQGAGDQPQHF

V gene: TRBV6-5
D gene: TRBD1
J gene: TRBJ2-7
CDR3 protein: CASSPGRGHPYEQYF

V gene: TRBV21-1
D gene: NA
J gene: TRBJ1-1
CDR3 protein: CARGQGGDVGFEAFF

V gene: TRBV27
D gene: TRBD1
J gene: TRBJ1-2
CDR3 protein: CASSPKPSGQAGGYTF